This T cell receptor (beta chain) was sequenced for a study of blood T cell repertoires in COVID-19. In the original processing: Amplifying reference gene primers gave estimates of nucleated cell counts. Clones were read by immunoSEQ multiplex PCR, and TCRdb kept only the in-frame ones, dropping some. V and J calls and clone size are copied from that table; D and trimming were computed from the DNA. Of some 310,000 clones in the sample, almost 90% were seen once. The receptor was derived from a woman under 40 with COVID-19, enrolled during active disease. The sequencing input was peripheral blood.

This CDR3 is CASSGQGLRTEAFF. As DNA, the CDR3 is TGCGCCAGCTCGGGACAGGGATTGAGAACTGAAGCTTTCTTT. V and J are TRBV5-1 and TRBJ1-1, with 9 nucleotides matching TRBD1. CDR3 size: 14 residues. The germline gives CDR1 SGHRS, CDR2 YFSETQ. The V and J ends lost 7 bases and 5 bases, in that order; junction bases with no gene match: 9.